A single sample gave rise to the 7 T cell receptor beta chains below, sequenced in a study of regulatory T cells in long-lasting Graves disease. Construction of TCR beta libraries relied on iRepertoire HTBI primers and on Arm-PCR targeting CDR3 regions. TCRdb independently ran MiXCR on the multiplex PCR reads; one entry per CDR3 protein. This table holds some 450,000 distinct CDR3 sequences, about 16% found once. Time point: newly diagnosed GD, antithyroid drugs for less than 3 months. The TCR library used RNA extracted from PBMCs. The data were also submitted as part of a second study, on T cells in Graves' hyperthyroidism and ophthalmopathy.

The specimen was peripheral blood mononuclear cells (PBMCs), collected at new diagnosis, from a patient treated with antithyroid drugs. Receptors were obtained from a woman in her twenties or thirties with Graves disease.

In its sample, this clonotype was seen many times. The V and J genes are TRBV11-3 and TRBJ2-1; TRBD2 is a possible D gene (6 bases). The CDR3 covers 14 residues. Germline V lookup: CDR1 SGHNT, CDR2 YENEEA. Trimming removed 4 bases at V and 7 bases at J, with 14 bases between. CDR3 amino acids: CASSSTSGENEQFF. CDR3 nucleotides: TGTGCCAGCAGCTCAACCTCGGGGGAAAATGAGCAGTTCTTC.

As for this clonotype: Germline and junction disagree at one end, which may indicate a read error. V is TRBV5-1 and J is TRBJ1-1; D call uncertain. This CDR3 is built from 14 residues. The germline gives CDR1 SGHRS, CDR2 YFSETQ. The CDR3 protein is CASSLPRPNTEAFF. CDR3 coding DNA: TGTGCCAGCAGCTTGCCGAGACCCAACACTGAAGCTTTCTTT.

Many counts were recorded for this clonotype. The CDR3 bases are TGTGCCAGCAGCGACCCGGGACTAGCGGGAGGGGGCAATGAGCAGTTCTTC. Translation gives CASSDPGLAGGGNEQFF. This chain connects TRBV28 to TRBJ2-1; 16 bases match TRBD2. After removal of 6 bases from V and 6 bases from J, the junction contained 8 bases not matched to a gene. CDR1 and CDR2 (germline): MDHEN, SYDVKM. The CDR3 extends over 17 amino acids. Combining the CDR3 with reference TRBV28 and TRBJ2-1 gives the whole variable domain DVKVTQSSRYLVKRTGEKVFLECVQDMDHENMFWYRQDPGLGLRLIYFSYDVKMKEKGDIPEGYSVSREKKERFSLILESASTNQTSMYLCASSDPGLAGGGNEQFFGPGTRLTVL.

A word on this clonotype: This may arise from a read error, as a much more abundant clone is one base away. This likely comes from a read error, as the CDR3 has no conserved phenylalanine or tryptophan at its end. The V and J genes are TRBV12-3 or TRBV12-4 and TRBJ2-7; no clear D gene. V was shortened by 6 bases and J by 7 bases, with 16 bases between the two germline ends. This CDR3 contains 13 residues. CDR3 coding DNA: TGTGCCAGCAGCCGAGACGAATTGGGGGAGCAGTACTCC. Amino acid sequence: CASSRDELGEQYS.

This clonotype occurred many times. The chain employs TRBV11-2 and TRBJ1-4, with D possibly matching TRBD1 (5 bases). The V and J ends lost 1 base and 7 bases respectively, with 13 bases between them. The CDR3 consists of 15 residues. CDR1 and CDR2 from the germline V gene are SGHAT and FQNNGV. For the CDR3, the DNA is TGTGCCAGCAGCTTAGGACGGGGGATACTTGAAAAACTGTTTTTT. It encodes CASSLGRGILEKLFF.

This clonotype showed up many times. The chain joins TRBV2 to TRBJ1-5; D remains ambiguous. With 6 bases removed from V and 6 bases from J, the gap between germline ends came to 9 bases. Germline loops: CDR1 SNHLY, CDR2 FYNNEI. CDR3 length: 12 residues. The CDR3 bases are TGTGCCAGCAGGGGAGTGGGTCAGCCCCAGCATTTT. It encodes CASRGVGQPQHF. The full variable domain, completed using reference TRBV2 and TRBJ1-5, is EPEVTQTPSHQVTQMGQEVILRCVPISNHLYFYWYRQILGQKVEFLVSFYNNEISEKSEIFDDQFSVERPDGSNFTLKIRSTKLEDSAMYFCASRGVGQPQHFGDGTRLSIL.

This clonotype was seen ten or more times. V gene TRBV18 combines with J gene TRBJ1-1; TRBD1 aligns across 7 bases. The CDR3 consists of 17 residues. The V segment lost 3 bases and the J segment 3 bases; nucleotides outside the gene matches: 13. Germline assignment: CDR1 KGHSH and CDR2 LQKENI. CDR3 amino acids: CASSPRFRQGRDTEAFF. CDR3 in DNA: TGTGCCAGCTCACCCAGATTCCGACAGGGAAGGGACACTGAAGCTTTCTTT.